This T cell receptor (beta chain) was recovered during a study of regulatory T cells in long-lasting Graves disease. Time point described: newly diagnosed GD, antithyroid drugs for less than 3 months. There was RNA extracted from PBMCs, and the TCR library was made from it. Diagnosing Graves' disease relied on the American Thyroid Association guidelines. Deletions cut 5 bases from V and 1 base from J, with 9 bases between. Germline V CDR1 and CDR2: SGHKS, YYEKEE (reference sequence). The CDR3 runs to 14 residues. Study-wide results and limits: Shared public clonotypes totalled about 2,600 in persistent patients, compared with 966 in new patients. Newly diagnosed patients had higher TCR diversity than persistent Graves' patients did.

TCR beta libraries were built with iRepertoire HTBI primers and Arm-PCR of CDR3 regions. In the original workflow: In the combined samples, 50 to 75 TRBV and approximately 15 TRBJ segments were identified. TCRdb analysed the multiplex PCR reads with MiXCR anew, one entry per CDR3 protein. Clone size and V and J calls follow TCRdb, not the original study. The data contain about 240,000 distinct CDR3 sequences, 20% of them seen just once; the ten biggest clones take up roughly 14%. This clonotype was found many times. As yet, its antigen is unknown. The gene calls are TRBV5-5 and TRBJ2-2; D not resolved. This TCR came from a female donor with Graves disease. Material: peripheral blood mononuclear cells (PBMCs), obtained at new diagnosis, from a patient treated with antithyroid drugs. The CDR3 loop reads CASRGGVNTGELFF. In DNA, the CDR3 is TGTGCCAGCAGGGGCGGAGTGAACACCGGGGAGCTGTTTTTT.